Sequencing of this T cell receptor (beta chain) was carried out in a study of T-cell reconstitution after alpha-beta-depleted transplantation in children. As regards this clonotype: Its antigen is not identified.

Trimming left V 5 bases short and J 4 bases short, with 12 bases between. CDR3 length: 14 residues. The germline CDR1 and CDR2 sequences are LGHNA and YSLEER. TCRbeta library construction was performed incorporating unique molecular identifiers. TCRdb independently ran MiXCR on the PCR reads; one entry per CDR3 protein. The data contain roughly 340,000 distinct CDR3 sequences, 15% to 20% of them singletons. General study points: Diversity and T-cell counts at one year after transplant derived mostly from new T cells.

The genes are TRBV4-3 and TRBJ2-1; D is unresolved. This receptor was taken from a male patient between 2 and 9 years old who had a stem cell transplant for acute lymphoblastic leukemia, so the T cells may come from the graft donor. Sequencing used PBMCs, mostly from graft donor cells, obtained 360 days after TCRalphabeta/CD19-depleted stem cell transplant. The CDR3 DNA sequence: TGCGCCAGCAGCGGTCTAGGAACATACAATGAGCAGTTCTTC. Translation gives CASSGLGTYNEQFF.